The 5 T cell receptor beta chains reported below all come from one sample, sequenced in a study of naive and memory T cell subsets. Two oligonucleotides, mixed equimolar, formed the beta constant-region primer covering TRBC1 and TRBC2. MiXCR, run by TCRdb on the UMI-ligation and nested PCR reads, gives a single entry per CDR3 protein. The sample yields 70,000 to 95,000 distinct CDR3 sequences, 7% seen once. The sequencing sample was made of central memory CD4+ T cells from blood. The receptors were sampled from a human donor in good health.

This clonotype was counted between two and nine times. The rearrangement uses TRBV20-1 and TRBJ1-1, with TRBD1 as a possible D gene (6 bases). This CDR3 region has 15 residues. CDR1 and CDR2 from the germline V gene are DFQATT and SNEGSKA (reference sequence). Trimming took off 3 bases at V and 5 bases at J, with 19 bases between the two ends. In DNA form, the CDR3 reads TGCAGTGCTAGTCCCGGGACAAGCCCGGCTACTGAAGCTTTCTTT. It specifies CSASPGTSPATEAFF.

This rearrangement joins TRBV20-1 to TRBJ2-1; perhaps TRBD2 as D (5 bases). The germline V gene encodes CDR1 DFQATT and CDR2 SNEGSKA (reference sequence). The length of the CDR3 is 14 residues. V was cut by 6 bases and J by 4 bases, with 16 bases left in between. The CDR3 nucleotides are TGCAGTGCCCGGGGAACTCCCCAATACAATGAGCAGTTCTTC. This sequence encodes CSARGTPQYNEQFF.

This clonotype was counted ten times or more. The chain recombines TRBV28 with TRBJ1-6; no clear D. The CDR3 has 16 residues. V was trimmed by 5 bases and J by 8 bases, leaving 19 bases between them. CDR1 and CDR2 from the germline V gene are MDHEN and SYDVKM. CDR3 amino acids: CASSPLKRAGDSPLHF. DNA of the CDR3: TGTGCCAGCAGTCCCCTCAAGAGGGCCGGCGATTCACCCCTCCACTTT.

V gene TRBV29-1 combines with J gene TRBJ2-1; 12 nucleotides line up with TRBD2. The CDR3 runs to 16 residues. Germline trimming cut 4 bases from V and 7 bases from J; bases unmatched to any gene: 11. Germline-derived CDR1 and CDR2 are SQVTM and ANQGSEA. CDR3 in amino acids: CSVVRLAGGPGNEQFF. The CDR3 DNA sequence: TGCAGCGTTGTGAGGCTAGCGGGGGGGCCGGGGAATGAGCAGTTCTTC.

This clonotype came up many times. CDR3 in DNA: TGTGCCAGCAGCTTGGCTCGAAGAAGTTATCAGCCCCAGCATTTT. It translates to CASSLARRSYQPQHF. This chain joins TRBV5-6 and TRBJ1-5; no reliable D call. Germline-derived CDR1 and CDR2 are SGHDT and YYEEEE. V lost 0 bases and J lost 5, with 12 bases in between. This CDR3 is 15 amino acids long.